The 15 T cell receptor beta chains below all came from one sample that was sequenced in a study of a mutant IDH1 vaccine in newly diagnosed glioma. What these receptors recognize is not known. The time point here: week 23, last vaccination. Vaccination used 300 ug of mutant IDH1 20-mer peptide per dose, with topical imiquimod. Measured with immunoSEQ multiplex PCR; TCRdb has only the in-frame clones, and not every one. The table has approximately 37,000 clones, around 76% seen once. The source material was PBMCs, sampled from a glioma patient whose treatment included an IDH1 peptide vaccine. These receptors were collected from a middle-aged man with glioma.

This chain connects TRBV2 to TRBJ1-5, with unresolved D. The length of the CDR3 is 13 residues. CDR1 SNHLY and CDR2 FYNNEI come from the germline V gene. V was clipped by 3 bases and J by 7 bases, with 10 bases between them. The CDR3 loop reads CASSDWVGQPQHF. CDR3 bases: TGTGCCAGCAGTGATTGGGTGGGACAGCCCCAGCATTTT.

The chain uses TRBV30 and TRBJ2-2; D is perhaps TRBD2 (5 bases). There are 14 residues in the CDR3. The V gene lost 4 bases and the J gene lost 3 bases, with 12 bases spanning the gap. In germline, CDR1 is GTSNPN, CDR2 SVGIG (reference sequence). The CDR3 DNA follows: TGTGCCTGGATAGAGGGCTGGGACACCGGGGAGCTGTTTTTT. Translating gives CAWIEGWDTGELFF.

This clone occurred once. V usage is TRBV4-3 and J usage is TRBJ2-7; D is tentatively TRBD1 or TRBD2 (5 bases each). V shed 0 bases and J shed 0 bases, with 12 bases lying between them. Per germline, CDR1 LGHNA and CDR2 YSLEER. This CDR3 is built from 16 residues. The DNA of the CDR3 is TGCGCCAGCAGCCAAGATCGGGACGCTTACTCCTACGAGCAGTACTTC. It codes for CASSQDRDAYSYEQYF.

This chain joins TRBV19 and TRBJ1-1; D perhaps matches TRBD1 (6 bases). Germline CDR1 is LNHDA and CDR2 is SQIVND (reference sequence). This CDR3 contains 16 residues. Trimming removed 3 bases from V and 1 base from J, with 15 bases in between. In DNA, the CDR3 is TGTGCCAGTAGTATTAACCCAGACAGGAGGAACACTGAAGCTTTCTTT. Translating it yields CASSINPDRRNTEAFF.

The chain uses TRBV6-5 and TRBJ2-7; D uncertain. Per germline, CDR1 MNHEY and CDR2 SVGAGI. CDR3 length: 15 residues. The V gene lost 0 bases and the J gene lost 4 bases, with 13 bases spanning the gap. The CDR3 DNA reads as TGTGCCAGCAGTTACTCGAATGGGCCCGCATACGAGCAGTACTTC. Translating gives CASSYSNGPAYEQYF.

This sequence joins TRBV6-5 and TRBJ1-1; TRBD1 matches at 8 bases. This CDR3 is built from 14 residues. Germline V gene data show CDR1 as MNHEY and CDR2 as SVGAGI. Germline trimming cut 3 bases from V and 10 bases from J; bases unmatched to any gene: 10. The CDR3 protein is CASSYGQGPLGAFF. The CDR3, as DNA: TGTGCCAGCAGTTATGGACAGGGCCCATTGGGAGCTTTCTTT.

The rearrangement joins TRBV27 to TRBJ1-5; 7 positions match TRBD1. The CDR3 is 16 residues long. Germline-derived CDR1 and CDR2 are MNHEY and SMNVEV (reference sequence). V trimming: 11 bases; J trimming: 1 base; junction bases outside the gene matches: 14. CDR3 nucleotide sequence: TGTGCCTCTCGCCAGGACAGGCAAGCCAGCAATCAGCCCCAGCATTTT. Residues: CASRQDRQASNQPQHF.

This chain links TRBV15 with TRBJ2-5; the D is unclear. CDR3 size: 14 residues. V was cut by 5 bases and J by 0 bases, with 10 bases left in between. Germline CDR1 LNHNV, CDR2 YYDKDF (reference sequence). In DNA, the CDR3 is TGTGCCACCAGCCGGACCACGTACCAAGAGACCCAGTACTTC. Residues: CATSRTTYQETQYF.

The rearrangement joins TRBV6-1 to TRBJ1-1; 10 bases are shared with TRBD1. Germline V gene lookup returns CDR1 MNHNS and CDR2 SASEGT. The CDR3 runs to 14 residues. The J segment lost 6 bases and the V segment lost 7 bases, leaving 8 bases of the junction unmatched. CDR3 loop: CASILTGGIAEAFF. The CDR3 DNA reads TGTGCCAGCATATTGACAGGGGGCATCGCTGAAGCTTTCTTT.

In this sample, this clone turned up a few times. CDR3 residues: CASSEASGREKLFF. The CDR3 DNA follows: TGTGCCAGCAGTGAAGCCAGCGGAAGGGAAAAACTGTTTTTT. V and J are TRBV25-1 and TRBJ1-4; D remains ambiguous. V lost 2 bases, J lost 8 bases, and 12 bases lay in between. Per the germline V gene, CDR1 is MGHDK and CDR2 is SYGVNS. The CDR3 is 14 residues long.

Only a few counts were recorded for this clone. CDR3 residues: CASSPREQVTEAFF. The CDR3 DNA is TGTGCCAGCAGCCCCAGGGAGCAGGTCACTGAAGCTTTCTTT. V gene TRBV7-6 combines with J gene TRBJ1-1; a possible D gene is TRBD1 (5 bases). This CDR3 region has 14 residues. The germline V gene encodes CDR1 SGHVS and CDR2 FNYEAQ. V was clipped by 5 bases and J by 4 bases, with 14 bases between them.

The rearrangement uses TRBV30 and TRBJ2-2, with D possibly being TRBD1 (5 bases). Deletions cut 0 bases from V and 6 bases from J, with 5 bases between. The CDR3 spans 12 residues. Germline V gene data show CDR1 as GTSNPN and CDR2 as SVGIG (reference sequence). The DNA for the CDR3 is TGTGCCTGGAGTGTAGGGGCCGGGGAGCTGTTTTTT. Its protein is CAWSVGAGELFF.

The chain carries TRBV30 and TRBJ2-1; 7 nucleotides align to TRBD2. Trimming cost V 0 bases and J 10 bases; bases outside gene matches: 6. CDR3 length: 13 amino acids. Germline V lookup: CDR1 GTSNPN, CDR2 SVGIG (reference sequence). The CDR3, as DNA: TGTGCCTGGAGTGTATGGGAGGGCGCGGAGCAGTTCTTC. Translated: CAWSVWEGAEQFF.

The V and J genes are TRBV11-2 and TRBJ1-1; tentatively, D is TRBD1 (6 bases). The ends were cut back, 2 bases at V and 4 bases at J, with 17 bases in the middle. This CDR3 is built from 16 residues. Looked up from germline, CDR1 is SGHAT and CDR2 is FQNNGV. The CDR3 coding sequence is TGTGCCAGCAGCTTATCCACCGGGGGGGCGGGCACTGAAGCTTTCTTT. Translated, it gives CASSLSTGGAGTEAFF.

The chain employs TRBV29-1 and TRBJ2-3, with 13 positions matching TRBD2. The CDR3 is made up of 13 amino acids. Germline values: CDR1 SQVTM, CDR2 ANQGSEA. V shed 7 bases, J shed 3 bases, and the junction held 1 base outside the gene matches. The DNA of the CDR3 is TGCAGCGGACTAGCGGGAGGAACAGATACGCAGTATTTT. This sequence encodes CSGLAGGTDTQYF.